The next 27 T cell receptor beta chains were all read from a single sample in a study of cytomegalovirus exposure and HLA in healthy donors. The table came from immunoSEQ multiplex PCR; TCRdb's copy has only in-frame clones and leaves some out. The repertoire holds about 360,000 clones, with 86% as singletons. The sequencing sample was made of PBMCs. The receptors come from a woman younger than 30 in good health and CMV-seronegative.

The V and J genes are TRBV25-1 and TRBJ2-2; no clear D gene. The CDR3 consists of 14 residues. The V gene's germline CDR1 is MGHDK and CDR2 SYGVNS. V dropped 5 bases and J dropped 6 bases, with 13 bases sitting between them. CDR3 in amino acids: CASSLQVAAGELFF. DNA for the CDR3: TGTGCCAGCAGTTTACAAGTAGCTGCCGGGGAGCTGTTTTTT.

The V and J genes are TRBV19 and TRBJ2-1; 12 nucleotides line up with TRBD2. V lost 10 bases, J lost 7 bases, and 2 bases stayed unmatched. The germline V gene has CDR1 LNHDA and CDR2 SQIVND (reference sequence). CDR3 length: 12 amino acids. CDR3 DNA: TGTGCCACCGGACTAGCGGGGAATGAGCAGTTCTTC. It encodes CATGLAGNEQFF.

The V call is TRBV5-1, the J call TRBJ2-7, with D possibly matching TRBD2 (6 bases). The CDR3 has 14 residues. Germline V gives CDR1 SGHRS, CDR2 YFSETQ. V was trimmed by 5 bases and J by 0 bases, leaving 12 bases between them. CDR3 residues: CASRWDGSSYEQYF. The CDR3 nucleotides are TGCGCCAGCAGATGGGACGGGAGCTCCTACGAGCAGTACTTC.

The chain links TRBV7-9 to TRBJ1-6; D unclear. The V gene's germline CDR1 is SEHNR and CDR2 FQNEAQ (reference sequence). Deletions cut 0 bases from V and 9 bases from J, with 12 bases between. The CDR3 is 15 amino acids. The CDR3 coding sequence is TGTGCCAGCAGCTTAGCAAGGGAGGTCGGTTCACCCCTCCACTTT. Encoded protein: CASSLAREVGSPLHF.

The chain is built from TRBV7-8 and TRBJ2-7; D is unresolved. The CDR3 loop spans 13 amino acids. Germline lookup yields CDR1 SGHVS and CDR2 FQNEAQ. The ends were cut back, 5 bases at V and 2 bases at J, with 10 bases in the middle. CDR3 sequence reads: CASSLQDAYEQYF. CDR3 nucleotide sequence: TGTGCCAGCAGCCTGCAGGATGCCTACGAGCAGTACTTC.

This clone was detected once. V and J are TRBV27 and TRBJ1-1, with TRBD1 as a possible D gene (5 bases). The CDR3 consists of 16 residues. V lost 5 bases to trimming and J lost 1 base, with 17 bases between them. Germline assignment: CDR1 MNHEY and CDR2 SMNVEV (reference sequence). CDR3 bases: TGTGCCAGCAGTAACGCAGGGTTTGGTCCGAACACTGAAGCTTTCTTT. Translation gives CASSNAGFGPNTEAFF.

CDR3 sequence reads: CASSTRETGDNEQFF. DNA of the CDR3: TGTGCCAGCTCAACAAGGGAGACAGGCGACAATGAGCAGTTCTTC. The chain joins TRBV18 to TRBJ2-1, with TRBD1 as a possible D gene (6 bases). This CDR3 has 15 amino acids. Per the germline V gene, CDR1 is KGHSH and CDR2 is LQKENI. V was pared by 5 bases and J by 5 bases, with 16 bases between.

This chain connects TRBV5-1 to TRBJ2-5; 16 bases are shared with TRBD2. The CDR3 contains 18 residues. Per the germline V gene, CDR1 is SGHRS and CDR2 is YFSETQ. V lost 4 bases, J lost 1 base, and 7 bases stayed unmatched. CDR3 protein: CASSRGLAGGQFQETQYF. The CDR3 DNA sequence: TGCGCCAGCAGCAGGGGACTAGCGGGGGGGCAATTCCAAGAGACCCAGTACTTC.

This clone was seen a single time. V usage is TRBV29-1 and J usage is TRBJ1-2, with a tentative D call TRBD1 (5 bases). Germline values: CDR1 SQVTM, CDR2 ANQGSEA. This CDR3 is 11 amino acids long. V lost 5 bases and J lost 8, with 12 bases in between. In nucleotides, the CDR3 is TGCAGCGTTACAAGGGGCTGGGGCTACACCTTC. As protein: CSVTRGWGYTF.

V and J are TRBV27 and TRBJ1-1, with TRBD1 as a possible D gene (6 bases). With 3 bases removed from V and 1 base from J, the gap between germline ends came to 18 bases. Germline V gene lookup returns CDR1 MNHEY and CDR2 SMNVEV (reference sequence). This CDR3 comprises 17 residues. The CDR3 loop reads CASSLTMAPGENTEAFF. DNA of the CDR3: TGTGCCAGCAGTTTGACAATGGCTCCAGGGGAGAACACTGAAGCTTTCTTT.

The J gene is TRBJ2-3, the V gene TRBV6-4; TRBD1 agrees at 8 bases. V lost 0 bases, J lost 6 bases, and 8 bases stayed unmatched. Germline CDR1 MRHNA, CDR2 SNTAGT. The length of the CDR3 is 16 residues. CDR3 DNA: TGTGCCAGCAGTGACTCTATAGACAGGGGATATGATACGCAGTATTTT. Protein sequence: CASSDSIDRGYDTQYF.

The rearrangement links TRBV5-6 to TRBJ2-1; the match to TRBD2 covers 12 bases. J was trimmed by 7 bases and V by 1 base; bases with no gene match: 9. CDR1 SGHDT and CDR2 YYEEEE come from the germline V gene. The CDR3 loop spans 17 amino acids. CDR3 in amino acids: CASSLTASGRVWNEQFF. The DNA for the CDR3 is TGTGCCAGCAGCTTGACGGCTAGCGGGAGGGTATGGAATGAGCAGTTCTTC.

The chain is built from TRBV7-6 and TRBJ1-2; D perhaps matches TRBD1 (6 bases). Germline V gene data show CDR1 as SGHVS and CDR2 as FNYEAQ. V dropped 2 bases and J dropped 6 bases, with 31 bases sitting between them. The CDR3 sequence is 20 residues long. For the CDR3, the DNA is TGTGCCAGCAGCTTAAATGAGGGCTTCGGGACAATCGGAAGGTACGATGGCTACACCTTC. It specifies CASSLNEGFGTIGRYDGYTF. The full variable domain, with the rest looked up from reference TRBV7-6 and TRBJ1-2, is GAGVSQSPRYKVTKRGQDVALRCDPISGHVSLYWYRQALGQGPEFLTYFNYEAQQDKSGLPNDRFSAERPEGSISTLTIQRTEQRDSAMYRCASSLNEGFGTIGRYDGYTFGSGTRLTVV.

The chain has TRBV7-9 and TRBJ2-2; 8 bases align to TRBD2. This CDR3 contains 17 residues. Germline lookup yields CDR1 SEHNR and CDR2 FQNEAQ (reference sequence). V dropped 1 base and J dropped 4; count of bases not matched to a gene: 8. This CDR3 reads CASSLVSGGLGTGELFF. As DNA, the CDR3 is TGTGCCAGCAGCTTAGTATCGGGGGGGCTCGGCACCGGGGAGCTGTTTTTT.

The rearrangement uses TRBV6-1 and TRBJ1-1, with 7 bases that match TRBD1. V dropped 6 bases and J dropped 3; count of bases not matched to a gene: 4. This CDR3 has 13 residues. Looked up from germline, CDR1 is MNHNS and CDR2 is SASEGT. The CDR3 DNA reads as TGTGCCAGCAGCTCGACAGGGTACACTGAAGCTTTCTTT. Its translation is CASSSTGYTEAFF.

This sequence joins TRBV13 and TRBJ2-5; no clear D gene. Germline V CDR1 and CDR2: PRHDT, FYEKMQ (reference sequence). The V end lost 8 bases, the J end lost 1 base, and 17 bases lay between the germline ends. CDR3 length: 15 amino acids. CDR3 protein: CASPQKLRFQETQYF. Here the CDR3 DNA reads TGTGCCAGCCCTCAAAAGCTCAGGTTCCAAGAGACCCAGTACTTC. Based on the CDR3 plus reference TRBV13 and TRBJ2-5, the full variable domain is AAGVIQSPRHLIKEKRETATLKCYPIPRHDTVYWYQQGPGQDPQFLISFYEKMQSDKGSIPDRFSAQQFSDYHSELNMSSLELGDSALYFCASPQKLRFQETQYFGPGTRLLVL.

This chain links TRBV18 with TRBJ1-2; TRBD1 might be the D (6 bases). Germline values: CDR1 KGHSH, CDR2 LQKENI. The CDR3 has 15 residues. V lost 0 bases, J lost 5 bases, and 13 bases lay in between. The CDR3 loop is CASSPPAGALYGYTF. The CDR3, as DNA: TGTGCCAGCTCACCACCGGCAGGGGCCCTTTATGGCTACACCTTC.

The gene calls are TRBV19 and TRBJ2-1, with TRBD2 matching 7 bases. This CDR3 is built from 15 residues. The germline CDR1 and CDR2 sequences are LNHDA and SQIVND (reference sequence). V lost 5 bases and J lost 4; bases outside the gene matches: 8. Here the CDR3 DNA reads TGTGCCAGTAGTCCCGGGACTAACTCTTACAATGAGCAGTTCTTC. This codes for CASSPGTNSYNEQFF.

The CDR3: CASSFGGFNYNEQFF. The CDR3 DNA reads TGTGCCAGCAGTTTTGGGGGCTTCAACTACAATGAGCAGTTCTTC. This chain joins TRBV27 and TRBJ2-1, with D possibly matching TRBD1 (6 bases). V lost 3 bases and J lost 3, with 12 bases in between. The CDR3 spans 15 residues. Germline V gene sequence: CDR1 MNHEY, CDR2 SMNVEV (reference sequence).

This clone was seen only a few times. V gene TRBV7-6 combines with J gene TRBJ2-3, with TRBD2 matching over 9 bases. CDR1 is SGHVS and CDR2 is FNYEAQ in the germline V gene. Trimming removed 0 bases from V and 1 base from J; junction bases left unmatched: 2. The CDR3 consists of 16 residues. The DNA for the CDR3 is TGTGCCAGCAGCTTAGCGCCTAGCGGGGGCACAGATACGCAGTATTTT. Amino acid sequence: CASSLAPSGGTDTQYF.

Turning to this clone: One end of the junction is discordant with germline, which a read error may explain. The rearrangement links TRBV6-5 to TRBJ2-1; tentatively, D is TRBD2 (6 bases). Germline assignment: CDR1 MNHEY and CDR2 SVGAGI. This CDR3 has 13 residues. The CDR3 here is CASSYYDRGEQFF. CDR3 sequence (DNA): TGTGCCAGCAGCTACTACGACCGGGGGGAGCAGTTCTTC.

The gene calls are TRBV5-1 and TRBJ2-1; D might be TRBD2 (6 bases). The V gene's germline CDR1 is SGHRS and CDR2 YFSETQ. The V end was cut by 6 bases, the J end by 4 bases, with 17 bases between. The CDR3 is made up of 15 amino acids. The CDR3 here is CASKTTGDWYNEQFF. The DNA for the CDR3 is TGCGCCAGCAAGACAACGGGAGATTGGTACAATGAGCAGTTCTTC.

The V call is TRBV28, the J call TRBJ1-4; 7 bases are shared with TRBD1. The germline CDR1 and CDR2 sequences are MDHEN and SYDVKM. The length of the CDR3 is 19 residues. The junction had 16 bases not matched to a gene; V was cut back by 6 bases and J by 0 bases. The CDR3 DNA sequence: TGTGCCAGCAGCGAACGCCTCCGGGACAGAAAAGCAACTAATGAAAAACTGTTTTTT. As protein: CASSERLRDRKATNEKLFF.

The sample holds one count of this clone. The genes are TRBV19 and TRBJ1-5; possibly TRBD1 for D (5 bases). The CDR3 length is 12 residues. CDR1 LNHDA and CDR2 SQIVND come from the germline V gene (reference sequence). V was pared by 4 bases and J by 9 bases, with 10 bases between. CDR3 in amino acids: CASSTRGGPQHF. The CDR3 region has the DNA TGTGCCAGTAGTACCCGGGGGGGGCCCCAGCATTTT.

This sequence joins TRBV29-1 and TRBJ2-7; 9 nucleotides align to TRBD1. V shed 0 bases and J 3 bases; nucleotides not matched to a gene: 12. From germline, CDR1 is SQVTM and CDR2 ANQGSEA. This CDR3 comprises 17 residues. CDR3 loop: CSVEDLPGTGNGYEQYF. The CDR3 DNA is TGCAGCGTTGAAGACCTACCCGGGACAGGGAATGGCTACGAGCAGTACTTC.

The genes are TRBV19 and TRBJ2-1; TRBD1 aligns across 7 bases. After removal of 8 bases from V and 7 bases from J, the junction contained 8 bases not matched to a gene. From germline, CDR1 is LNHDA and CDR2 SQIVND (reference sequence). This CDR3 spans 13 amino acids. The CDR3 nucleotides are TGTGCCAGTCAAGGACAGGAGATGAATGAGCAGTTCTTC. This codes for CASQGQEMNEQFF.

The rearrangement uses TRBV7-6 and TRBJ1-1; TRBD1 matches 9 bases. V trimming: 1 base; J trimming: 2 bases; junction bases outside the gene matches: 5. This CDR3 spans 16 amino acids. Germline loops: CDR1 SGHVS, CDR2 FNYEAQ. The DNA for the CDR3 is TGTGCCAGCAGCTTAGTTTCGGGACAGGGAAACACTGAAGCTTTCTTT. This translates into CASSLVSGQGNTEAFF.